Each of the 21 T cell receptor beta chains below was sequenced from the same sample in a study of cytomegalovirus exposure and HLA in healthy donors. PCR primers comprised 60 Vbeta and 13 Jbeta primers. Produced via immunoSEQ multiplex PCR; TCRdb's table is partial and in-frame only. This repertoire shows tens of thousands of clones, approximately 71% found once; its top ten account for nearly 25%. Material: PBMCs. All receptors derive from a man aged 45 to 65 in good health and CMV-seropositive.

The CDR3 reads CASSLRGTNYGYTF. As DNA, the CDR3 is TGTGCCAGCAGCTTGAGGGGAACTAACTATGGCTACACCTTC. The gene calls are TRBV5-4 and TRBJ1-2, with D tentatively TRBD1 (5 bases). V lost 1 base to trimming and J lost 0 bases, with 7 bases between them. The CDR3 covers 14 residues. The germline V gene has CDR1 SGHNT and CDR2 YYREEE (reference sequence).

This clone has only a few counts. The chain has TRBV7-8 and TRBJ1-5; D not certain. V shed 1 base and J shed 1 base, with 8 bases lying between them. The CDR3 has 15 amino acids. Germline loops: CDR1 SGHVS, CDR2 FQNEAQ. CDR3 in amino acids: CASSLGVLSNQPQHF. The CDR3 DNA reads TGTGCCAGCAGCTTAGGTGTCCTCAGCAATCAGCCCCAGCATTTT.

This sequence joins TRBV10-2 and TRBJ1-5, with 8 bases matching TRBD1. V was clipped by 8 bases and J by 6 bases; unmatched bases: 6. The germline CDR1 and CDR2 sequences are WSHSY and SAAADI. The CDR3 contains 13 residues. DNA of the CDR3: TGCGCCAGCTCGCAGGGGGCTGGTCAGCCCCAGCATTTT. It specifies CASSQGAGQPQHF.

This clone turned up a few times. The V gene is TRBV7-3, the J gene TRBJ2-5, with 9 nucleotides matching TRBD2. This CDR3 contains 17 residues. J was trimmed by 2 bases and V by 5 bases; bases with no gene match: 12. Germline CDR1 reads SGHTA; CDR2 reads FQGTGA. CDR3 in DNA: TGTGCCAGCAGCCTCGTATCTAGCGGGATCGGTCAAGAGACCCAGTACTTC. Its protein is CASSLVSSGIGQETQYF.

The V call is TRBV5-1, the J call TRBJ1-2, with 10 positions matching TRBD1. From germline, CDR1 is SGHRS and CDR2 YFSETQ. V shed 4 bases, J shed 4 bases, and the junction held 4 bases outside the gene matches. The CDR3 loop spans 14 amino acids. The CDR3 DNA sequence: TGCGCCAGCAGCACGGGACAGGGGATCTATGGCTACACCTTC. Its translation is CASSTGQGIYGYTF.

CDR3 sequence reads: CAWSWGRTNQETQYF. CDR3 in DNA: TGTGCCTGGAGTTGGGGGCGCACGAACCAAGAGACCCAGTACTTC. The chain carries TRBV30 and TRBJ2-5, with TRBD1 as a possible D gene (6 bases). V shed 2 bases and J shed 0 bases, with 13 bases lying between them. The germline V gene has CDR1 GTSNPN and CDR2 SVGIG (reference sequence). The CDR3 has 15 residues.

The chain employs TRBV6-5 and TRBJ2-1, with a tentative D call TRBD1 (6 bases). The V gene's germline CDR1 is MNHEY and CDR2 SVGAGI. Trimming stripped 2 bases from V and 9 bases from J, with 14 bases between. The CDR3 totals 14 residues. Here the CDR3 reads CASSYRSGDTEQFF. The CDR3 DNA is TGTGCCAGCAGTTACCGGTCAGGGGACACTGAGCAGTTCTTC.

The chain carries TRBV21-1 and TRBJ2-7; the tabulated D call, TRBD1, remains unverified against the DNA. TRBV21-1 is recorded as a pseudogene. This CDR3 is 14 amino acids long. The CDR3 reads CASTGQNPFYEQYF. The CDR3 DNA reads as TGTGCCAGCACAGGACAGAACCCTTTCTACGAGCAGTACTTC.

This sequence joins TRBV7-9 and TRBJ2-5; 10 nucleotides line up with TRBD1. The CDR3 covers 14 residues. The trim removed 1 base at V and 11 bases at J, leaving 7 bases unmatched. Germline V lookup: CDR1 SEHNR, CDR2 FQNEAQ (reference sequence). The CDR3 loop reads CASSLGQGARGQYF. CDR3 sequence (DNA): TGTGCCAGCAGCTTAGGACAGGGGGCGCGGGGGCAGTACTTC.

This rearrangement joins TRBV29-1 to TRBJ1-5; D call uncertain. Germline CDR1 SQVTM, CDR2 ANQGSEA. The CDR3 has 12 amino acids. Trimming pared 6 bases from V and 2 bases from J, leaving 8 bases between. CDR3 sequence: CSVGLGNQPQHF. The CDR3 DNA sequence: TGCAGCGTAGGACTGGGCAATCAGCCCCAGCATTTT.

V and J are TRBV6-6 and TRBJ2-7; 8 nucleotides agree with TRBD2. Germline values: CDR1 MNHNY, CDR2 SVGAGI (reference sequence). This CDR3 is built from 14 residues. V gave up 0 bases and J gave up 6 bases; unmatched junction bases: 4. CDR3 DNA: TGTGCCAGCAGTTACTCGGGACTAGAGGGCGAGCAGTACTTC. Protein sequence: CASSYSGLEGEQYF.

The chain has TRBV6-1 and TRBJ1-1; D uncertain. CDR1 and CDR2 from the germline V gene are MNHNS and SASEGT. CDR3 length: 14 amino acids. V was trimmed by 1 base and J by 3 bases, leaving 9 bases between them. The CDR3 DNA follows: TGTGCCAGCAGTGAAGTTCCGGGTGACACTGAAGCTTTCTTT. Translation: CASSEVPGDTEAFF.

V is TRBV4-1 and J is TRBJ2-3; 9 nucleotides agree with TRBD2. The ends lost 5 bases at V and 3 bases at J; junction bases unmatched: 6. The CDR3 totals 15 residues. CDR1 and CDR2 from the germline V gene are MGHRA and YSYEKL. CDR3 in amino acids: CASSNSGSGTDTQYF. The DNA for the CDR3 is TGCGCCAGCAGCAATAGCGGGAGTGGGACAGATACGCAGTATTTT.

This clone was recorded only once. The chain joins TRBV4-1 to TRBJ2-7; TRBD1 matches 7 bases. This CDR3 contains 16 residues. J gave up 5 bases and V 4 bases, and 14 bases lay outside the gene matches. CDR1 and CDR2 from the germline V gene are MGHRA and YSYEKL. CDR3 DNA: TGCGCCAGCAGCCCCACGGGAACAGGGGTCGGGAACGAGCAGTACTTC. Encoded protein: CASSPTGTGVGNEQYF.

V is TRBV4-3 and J is TRBJ2-7; 10 bases align to TRBD1. CDR1 and CDR2 (germline): LGHNA, YSLEER. The CDR3 spans 14 residues. J gave up 7 bases and V 4 bases, and 7 bases lay outside the gene matches. The CDR3: CASSPRDRGGEQYF. DNA of the CDR3: TGCGCCAGCAGCCCCCGGGACAGGGGAGGTGAGCAGTACTTC.

The V call is TRBV13, the J call TRBJ1-1; the match to TRBD1 covers 11 bases. The V gene end was trimmed by 4 bases and the J gene end by 6 bases; junction bases not matched to a gene: 4. The CDR3 contains 14 residues. Germline V gene sequence: CDR1 PRHDT, CDR2 FYEKMQ (reference sequence). The CDR3 DNA reads TGTGCCAGCAGCTGGGGACAGGGGGGATCTGAAGCTTTCTTT. Its protein product is CASSWGQGGSEAFF.

The chain joins TRBV29-1 to TRBJ2-5, with 11 bases aligning to TRBD2. Germline V gives CDR1 SQVTM, CDR2 ANQGSEA. Trimming at V came to 6 bases and at J to 5 bases, leaving 5 bases not matched to a gene. The CDR3 length is 13 residues. The CDR3 sequence is CSVALAGGETQYF. The CDR3 DNA sequence: TGCAGCGTGGCCCTAGCGGGGGGCGAGACCCAGTACTTC.

V gene TRBV5-5 combines with J gene TRBJ2-6; TRBD2 matches at 8 bases. Germline V lookup: CDR1 SGHKS, CDR2 YYEKEE (reference sequence). The CDR3 totals 16 residues. The junction had 4 bases not matched to a gene; V was cut back by 3 bases and J by 2 bases. DNA for the CDR3: TGTGCCAGCAGCTCGACTAGCGAGCCTGGGGCCAACGTCCTGACTTTC. Translating gives CASSSTSEPGANVLTF.

The chain uses TRBV6-5 and TRBJ2-2; no clear D. This CDR3 spans 12 amino acids. Trimming stripped 5 bases from V and 7 bases from J, with 8 bases between. Germline V gene lookup returns CDR1 MNHEY and CDR2 SVGAGI. CDR3 in amino acids: CASSRASGELFF. The CDR3 region has the DNA TGTGCCAGCAGTCGCGCGAGCGGGGAGCTGTTTTTT.

In this sample, this clone turned up once. The chain carries TRBV28 and TRBJ2-1; D unresolved. There are 12 residues in the CDR3. Germline V lookup: CDR1 MDHEN, CDR2 SYDVKM. V was pared by 7 bases and J by 6 bases, with 10 bases between. CDR3 region: CASTVYPNEQFF. Written as DNA, the CDR3 is TGTGCCAGCACGGTCTACCCCAATGAGCAGTTCTTC.

The V and J genes are TRBV6-6 and TRBJ2-2; a weak D match, TRBD2 (6 bases). V was pared by 6 bases and J by 4 bases, with 18 bases between. The CDR3 is made up of 16 amino acids. CDR1 and CDR2 from the germline V gene are MNHNY and SVGAGI (reference sequence). CDR3 nucleotides: TGTGCCAGCAGCCCCCCCGTGACGGGGGTCACCGGGGAGCTGTTTTTT. Residues: CASSPPVTGVTGELFF.